This T cell receptor beta chain was sequenced during a study of blood T cells in healthy people across ages. Points from the study as a whole: TCR beta diversity, measured per million T cells, fell in a roughly linear way with age.

About this clonotype: Its antigen is currently unknown.

It was with a sample-barcoded 5' primer and a J-beta primer mix that a second PCR of roughly 7 to 12 cycles was run. MiXCR, applied by TCRdb to the 5' RACE reads, yields one record per CDR3 protein. The data hold about 560,000 distinct CDR3 sequences, with about 27% observed a single time. Donors each provided 8 to 10 milliliters of peripheral blood. The CDR3 loop spans 14 amino acids. The ends lost 6 bases at V and 4 bases at J; junction bases unmatched: 7. These sequences were also reported in another study, on T cells of mothers and their children. According to that study: Per child, approximately 2.9 million TCR beta CDR3 reads were obtained, against over 9.5 million per mother.

Input material: blood. The chain uses TRBV12-3 or TRBV12-4 and TRBJ2-7; 9 nucleotides align to TRBD1. The sequence derives from a boy under 10 years old in good health. Written as DNA, the CDR3 is TGTGCCAGCAGGGTCGACAGGGGGGGGTACGAGCAGTACTTC. Translated: CASRVDRGGYEQYF.